This record concerns one T cell receptor (beta chain) sequence. Amplification used 60 Vbeta primers and 13 Jbeta primers. Libraries were prepared by immunoSEQ multiplex PCR; TCRdb keeps only in-frame clonotypes and omits some of them. The repertoire table contains about 75,000 clones. The data are from a study of cytomegalovirus exposure and HLA in healthy donors. There are 15 residues in the CDR3. V shed 4 bases and J 5 bases; nucleotides not matched to a gene: 7. Germline CDR1 reads SGHRS; CDR2 reads YFSETQ. The sample consisted of PBMCs. This receptor was taken from a man between 18 and 35 years old in good health and CMV-seropositive. The rearrangement uses TRBV5-1 and TRBJ2-3, with TRBD2 matching over 10 bases. The CDR3 loop reads CASSREAGGGDTQYF. The CDR3 nucleotides are TGCGCCAGCAGCAGGGAAGCGGGGGGGGGAGATACGCAGTATTTT.